The entry below gives a single TCR beta chain sequence along with its context. A read error may produce the germline difference seen at one junction end. There are 15 residues in the CDR3. Germline CDR1 and CDR2: SNHLY and FYNNEI. These data originate in a study of control samples from healthy donors and cancer patients. Method: immunoSEQ multiplex PCR; TCRdb's copy keeps in-frame clones and lacks some. The sample holds about 50,000 clones; 90% to 95% are singletons and the top ten take around 0.78%. The source material was PBMCs. The chain recombines TRBV2 with TRBJ2-5; 12 bases align to TRBD2. The sequence came from a young man with colorectal cancer. The CDR3 DNA sequence: TGTGCCAGCAGGGGACTAGCGGGCTACCAAGAGACCCAGCACTTC. The encoded protein is CASRGLAGYQETQHF.